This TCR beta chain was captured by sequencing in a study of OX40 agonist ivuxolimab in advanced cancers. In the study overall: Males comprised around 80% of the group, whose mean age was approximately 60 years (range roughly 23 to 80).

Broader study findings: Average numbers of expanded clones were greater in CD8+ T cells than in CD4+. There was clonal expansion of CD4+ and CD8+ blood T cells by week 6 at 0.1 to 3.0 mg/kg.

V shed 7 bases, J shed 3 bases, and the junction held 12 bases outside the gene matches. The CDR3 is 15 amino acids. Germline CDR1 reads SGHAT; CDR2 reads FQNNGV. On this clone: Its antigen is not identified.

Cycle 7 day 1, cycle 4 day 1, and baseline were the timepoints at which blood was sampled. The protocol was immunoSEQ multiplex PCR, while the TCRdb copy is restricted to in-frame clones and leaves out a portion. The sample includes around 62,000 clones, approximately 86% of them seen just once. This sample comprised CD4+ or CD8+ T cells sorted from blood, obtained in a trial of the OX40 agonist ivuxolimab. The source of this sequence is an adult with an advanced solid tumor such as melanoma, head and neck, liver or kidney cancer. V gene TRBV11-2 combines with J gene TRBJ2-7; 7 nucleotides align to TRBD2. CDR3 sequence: CASTLEAGALYEQYF. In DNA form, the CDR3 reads TGTGCCAGCACCCTTGAGGCGGGAGCGCTCTACGAGCAGTACTTC. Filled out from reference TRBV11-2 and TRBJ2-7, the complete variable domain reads EAGVAQSPRYKIIEKRQSVAFWCNPISGHATLYWYQQILGQGPKLLIQFQNNGVVDDSQLPKDRFSAERLKGVDSTLKIQPAKLEDSAVYLCASTLEAGALYEQYFGPGTRLTVT.